This note documents a single T cell receptor (beta chain) sequence. Its antigen is still unknown. This sample was taken from a study of memory CD4+ T cells and cytomegalovirus serostatus. At the level of the study: Of the healthy Belgian adults, several were CMV seropositive and approximately 25 seronegative. Study-level findings and limits: Median bootstrapped AUC for CMV status was roughly 0.95 originally, approximately 0.91 US-trained.

With 6 bases removed from V and 10 bases from J, the gap between germline ends came to 19 bases. This CDR3 comprises 14 residues. CDR1 ENHRY and CDR2 SYGVKD come from the germline V gene. TCRdb's copy holds only in-frame clones and misses some; the assay was immunoSEQ multiplex PCR. The data show roughly 50,000 clones, under 90% seen once. Single viable CD3+CD4+CD8-CD45RO+ cells were sorted as the memory CD4+ T cells. The TCR originated in an adult in good health and CMV-seronegative. Some clones in this sample may be carry-over from other donors' samples. The V gene is TRBV10-3, the J gene TRBJ2-1; perhaps TRBD2 as D (6 bases). Sequenced sample: memory CD4+ T cells from blood. CDR3 sequence (DNA): TGTGCCATCAGCCCGGACTCGGGAGATCGGGAGCAGTTCTTC. It translates to CAISPDSGDREQFF.